The 21 T cell receptor beta chains in this list originate from one sample, sequenced in a study of blood T cell repertoires in COVID-19. Libraries were prepared by immunoSEQ multiplex PCR; TCRdb keeps only in-frame clonotypes and omits some of them. Among about 200,000 clones listed, around 84% were seen once. The material sequenced was peripheral blood. The receptors were sampled from a woman aged 80 or over with acute or convalescent COVID-19.

In its sample, this clone was seen a few times. The chain links TRBV6-2 or TRBV6-3 to TRBJ1-1; no clear D gene. Germline lookup yields CDR1 MNHEY and CDR2 SVGEGT. The CDR3 consists of 14 residues. Trimming left V 2 bases short and J 1 base short, with 8 bases between. The CDR3 reads CASSYRRGNTEAFF. The CDR3, as DNA: TGTGCCAGCAGTTACCGTAGAGGGAACACTGAAGCTTTCTTT.

The chain is built from TRBV27 and TRBJ1-5; 7 bases agree with TRBD1. Trimming removed 4 bases from V and 0 bases from J; junction bases left unmatched: 6. The CDR3 is made up of 16 amino acids. Germline V gene sequence: CDR1 MNHEY, CDR2 SMNVEV (reference sequence). The CDR3 region has the DNA TGTGCCAGCAGTTCGCGACAGGGTTATAGCAATCAGCCCCAGCATTTT. This codes for CASSSRQGYSNQPQHF.

J is TRBJ1-2 and V is TRBV3-1 (or the pseudogene TRBV3-2); 9 positions agree with TRBD1. Germline CDR1 reads LGHDT; CDR2 reads YNNKEL (reference sequence). The CDR3 length is 14 residues. V was clipped by 2 bases and J by 8 bases; unmatched bases: 6. In nucleotides, the CDR3 is TGTGCCAGCAGCCAATCCGGGACAGGGAAGGGCTACACCTTC. Translating gives CASSQSGTGKGYTF.

The sample holds one count of this clone. The rearrangement joins TRBV6-5 to TRBJ1-5; D perhaps matches TRBD1 (6 bases). Germline CDR1 and CDR2: MNHEY and SVGAGI. CDR3 length: 15 residues. Between the trimmed V and J ends, which lost 0 bases and 9 bases, there was a span of 15 bases. The CDR3 region is CASSYSKQGWPPQHF. CDR3 sequence (DNA): TGTGCCAGCAGTTACTCGAAACAGGGTTGGCCGCCCCAGCATTTT.

The chain couples TRBV7-2 to TRBJ1-5; D perhaps matches TRBD1 (5 bases). Germline CDR1 reads SGHTA; CDR2 reads FQGNSA. This CDR3 is built from 15 residues. Trimming took 1 base from V and 7 from J, leaving 14 bases between them. Written as DNA, the CDR3 is TGTGCCAGCAGCTTAGTCCGGGGCGCGGGACAGCCCCAGCATTTT. This translates into CASSLVRGAGQPQHF.

J is TRBJ2-5 and V is TRBV5-6, with unresolved D. The CDR3 is made up of 13 amino acids. Trimming left V 2 bases short and J 3 bases short, with 8 bases between. Germline V gene sequence: CDR1 SGHDT, CDR2 YYEEEE. CDR3 nucleotide sequence: TGTGCCAGCAGCTTAGGCGGAGAAGAGACCCAGTACTTC. Translated: CASSLGGEETQYF.

V gene TRBV18 combines with J gene TRBJ2-1, with D possibly being TRBD2 (6 bases). This CDR3 comprises 15 residues. Trimming took 0 bases from V and 1 from J, leaving 7 bases between them. CDR1 is KGHSH, CDR2 LQKENI, per germline. In DNA, the CDR3 is TGTGCCAGCTCACCACCCGGGACTTCCTACAATGAGCAGTTCTTC. It is translated as CASSPPGTSYNEQFF.

The V and J genes are TRBV5-6 and TRBJ1-6; 7 bases match TRBD1. The CDR3 has 16 residues. The germline V gene encodes CDR1 SGHDT and CDR2 YYEEEE. The V and J ends lost 0 bases and 7 bases, in that order; junction bases with no gene match: 7. The CDR3 spells CASSLGTGDWNSPLHF. Written as DNA, the CDR3 is TGTGCCAGCAGCTTGGGCACAGGGGACTGGAATTCACCCCTCCACTTT.

In its sample, this clone was seen once. V is TRBV28 and J is TRBJ1-5, with 12 bases that match TRBD1. Germline V CDR1 and CDR2: MDHEN, SYDVKM. The CDR3 covers 17 residues. V dropped 5 bases and J dropped 7; count of bases not matched to a gene: 12. The CDR3 region is CASSIGTGGGFWQPQHF. The CDR3 nucleotides read TGTGCCAGCAGTATCGGGACAGGGGGCGGGTTTTGGCAGCCCCAGCATTTT. Looking up the rest from reference TRBV28 and TRBJ1-5 gives the full variable domain: DVKVTQSSRYLVKRTGEKVFLECVQDMDHENMFWYRQDPGLGLRLIYFSYDVKMKEKGDIPEGYSVSREKKERFSLILESASTNQTSMYLCASSIGTGGGFWQPQHFGDGTRLSIL.

V is TRBV12-3 or TRBV12-4 and J is TRBJ2-4, with a weak D call TRBD1 (5 bases). The CDR3 runs 12 residues. V was shortened by 7 bases and J by 7 bases, with 11 bases between the two germline ends. For the CDR3, the DNA is TGTGCCAGCAAATTCAGGGTGAACATTCAGTACTTC. Its translation: CASKFRVNIQYF.

The chain links TRBV2 to TRBJ2-1; D gene unclear. Germline V lookup: CDR1 SNHLY, CDR2 FYNNEI. This CDR3 spans 14 amino acids. Trimming left V 4 bases short and J 2 bases short, with 9 bases between. CDR3 bases: TGTGCCAGCAGTGTGCAGGTCACCTACAATGAGCAGTTCTTC. It codes for CASSVQVTYNEQFF.

The chain employs TRBV27 and TRBJ1-6, with 7 bases fitting TRBD1. This CDR3 has 16 amino acids. Germline CDR1 and CDR2: MNHEY and SMNVEV (reference sequence). V trimming: 3 bases; J trimming: 5 bases; junction bases outside the gene matches: 7. The DNA for the CDR3 is TGTGCCAGCAGTTTTAGGATGACAGGGAATAATTCACCCCTCCACTTT. Translated: CASSFRMTGNNSPLHF.

The chain uses TRBV2 and TRBJ2-7, with D perhaps TRBD1 (5 bases). Per the germline V gene, CDR1 is SNHLY and CDR2 is FYNNEI. V was trimmed by 7 bases and J by 6 bases, leaving 16 bases between them. CDR3 length: 13 amino acids. Here the CDR3 reads CASTTGPPAEQYF. CDR3 DNA sequence: TGTGCCAGCACTACAGGCCCGCCAGCCGAGCAGTACTTC.

The genes are TRBV18 and TRBJ2-7; 11 bases line up with TRBD2. This CDR3 comprises 15 residues. Germline-derived CDR1 and CDR2 are KGHSH and LQKENI. V was clipped by 6 bases and J by 3 bases; unmatched bases: 7. Written as DNA, the CDR3 is TGTGCCAGCTCCCCCGGCCTAGCGGGGGGCTACGAGCAGTACTTC. Residues: CASSPGLAGGYEQYF.

The V call is TRBV4-3, the J call TRBJ1-1; no clear D. CDR1 and CDR2 from the germline V gene are LGHNA and YSLEER. Trimming left V 2 bases short and J 3 bases short, with 13 bases between. This CDR3 has 15 amino acids. The DNA for the CDR3 is TGCGCCAGCAGCCAATCGGGGAGTACGGACACTGAAGCTTTCTTT. Translating it yields CASSQSGSTDTEAFF.

The rearrangement joins TRBV29-1 to TRBJ2-7; 8 nucleotides match TRBD2. The germline gives CDR1 SQVTM, CDR2 ANQGSEA. This CDR3 spans 13 amino acids. Unmatched junction bases numbered 7, after V lost 6 bases and J lost 3 bases. This CDR3 is CSVRRAGVYEQYF. The CDR3 coding sequence is TGCAGCGTAAGGAGAGCGGGAGTCTACGAGCAGTACTTC.

The chain carries TRBV15 and TRBJ1-1, with no clear D. This CDR3 has 16 residues. The ends were cut back, 0 bases at V and 1 base at J, with 12 bases in the middle. The germline V gene encodes CDR1 LNHNV and CDR2 YYDKDF (reference sequence). CDR3 nucleotide sequence: TGTGCCACCAGCAGAGATTCCCTGCGAGGGAACACTGAAGCTTTCTTT. Translation gives CATSRDSLRGNTEAFF.

The V call is TRBV15, the J call TRBJ2-1; TRBD2 might be the D (6 bases). V was cut by 0 bases and J by 4 bases, with 16 bases left in between. In germline, CDR1 is LNHNV, CDR2 YYDKDF (reference sequence). This CDR3 spans 17 amino acids. Written as DNA, the CDR3 is TGTGCCACCAGCAGAGATCGGACGGCGGGACTGTACAATGAGCAGTTCTTC. Residues: CATSRDRTAGLYNEQFF.

The chain has TRBV24-1 and TRBJ2-5, with D maybe TRBD1 (6 bases). The CDR3 is 15 amino acids. V lost 3 bases to trimming and J lost 5 bases, with 15 bases between them. CDR1 and CDR2 from the germline V gene are KGHDR and SFDVKD. In nucleotides, the CDR3 is TGTGCCACCAGTGATCCCAGGGGTAGAGCGGAGACCCAGTACTTC. Translation gives CATSDPRGRAETQYF.

The chain employs TRBV14 and TRBJ1-2; D gene uncertain. V lost 2 bases and J 3 bases, leaving 4 bases between the germline ends. CDR3 size: 12 residues. CDR1 and CDR2 (germline): SGHDN, FVKESK. CDR3 coding DNA: TGTGCCAGCAGCCAACGGTACTATGGCTACACCTTC. It codes for CASSQRYYGYTF.

J is TRBJ2-1 and V is TRBV11-2; 7 bases agree with TRBD2. Germline CDR1 reads SGHAT; CDR2 reads FQNNGV. The CDR3 extends over 13 amino acids. J was trimmed by 13 bases and V by 2 bases; bases with no gene match: 8. CDR3 residues: CASSLTVGTNQFF. CDR3 sequence (DNA): TGTGCCAGCAGCTTAACGGTAGGGACTAATCAGTTCTTC.